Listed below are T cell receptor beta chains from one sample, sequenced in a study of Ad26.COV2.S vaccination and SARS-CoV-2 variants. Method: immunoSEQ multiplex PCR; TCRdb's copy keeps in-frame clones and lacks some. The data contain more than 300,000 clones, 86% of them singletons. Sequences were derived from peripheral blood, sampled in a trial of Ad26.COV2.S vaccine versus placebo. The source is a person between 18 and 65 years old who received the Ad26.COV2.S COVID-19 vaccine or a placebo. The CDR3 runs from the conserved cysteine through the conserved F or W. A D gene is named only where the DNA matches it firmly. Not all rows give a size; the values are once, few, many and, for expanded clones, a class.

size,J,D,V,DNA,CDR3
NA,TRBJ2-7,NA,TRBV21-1,TGTGCCAGCAGCAGGAAGATCCTTAGCGGGGGCTCCTACGAGCAGTACTTC,CASSRKILSGGSYEQYF
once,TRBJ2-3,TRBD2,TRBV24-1,TGTGCCACCAGTGATTTGGGGAGGGTCCATAGCACAGATACGCAGTATTTT,CATSDLGRVHSTDTQYF
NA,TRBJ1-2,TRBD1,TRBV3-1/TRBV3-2,TGTGCCAGCAGCCCAGGGGGCTTGTCCTCTTACTATGGCTACACCTTC,CASSPGGLSSYYGYTF
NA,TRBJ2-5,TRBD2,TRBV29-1,TGCAGCGTTGACGGCGGGGGGGTGGAGACCCAGTACTTC,CSVDGGGVETQYF
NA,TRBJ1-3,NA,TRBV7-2,TGTGCCAGCAGCTGGGTTGAAGGGACTGGAAACACCATATATTTT,CASSWVEGTGNTIYF
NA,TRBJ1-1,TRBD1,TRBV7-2,TGTGCCAGCAGCTTAAGACAGGGCACTGAAGCTTTCTTT,CASSLRQGTEAFF
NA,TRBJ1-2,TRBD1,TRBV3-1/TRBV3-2,TGTGCCAGCAGCCTTTACAGGGGGAACAACGGCTACACCTTC,CASSLYRGNNGYTF
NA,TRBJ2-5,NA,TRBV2,TGTGCCAGCGGGGGAGGGACAATGCGTACTCTTTGGGAGACCCAGTACTTC,CASGGGTMRTLWETQYF
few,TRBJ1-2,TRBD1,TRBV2,TGTGCCAGCAGTGAACGGAAACCAGCCGGGACAGTTCTTCACACCTTC,CASSERKPAGTVLHTF
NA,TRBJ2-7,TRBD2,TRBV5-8,TGTGCCAGCGCCTCCGGGGGGTCCTACGAGCAGTACTTC,CASASGGSYEQYF
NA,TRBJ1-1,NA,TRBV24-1,TGTGCCACCAGTGATTCCAGAGGGGCTGAAGCTTTCTTT,CATSDSRGAEAFF
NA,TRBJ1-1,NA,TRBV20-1,TGCAGTGCTGCCCCGGAAGCTTTCTTT,CSAAPEAFF
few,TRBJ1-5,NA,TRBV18,TGTGCCAGCTCACCCTCCCCGGGTGGCAATCAGCCCCAGCATTTT,CASSPSPGGNQPQHF
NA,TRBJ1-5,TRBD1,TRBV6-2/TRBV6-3,TGTGCCAGCAGTTACTCCAGGACAGGGGGCTTTTCAAATCAGCCCCAGCATTTT,CASSYSRTGGFSNQPQHF
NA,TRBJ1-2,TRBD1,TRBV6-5,TGTGCCAGCAGTTCGACAGGGTGGTCCTATGGCTACACCTTC,CASSSTGWSYGYTF
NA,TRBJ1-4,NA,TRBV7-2,TGTGCCAGCAGCTTAGAACCCGACAGTTCGTTAGAAAAACTGTTTTTT,CASSLEPDSSLEKLFF
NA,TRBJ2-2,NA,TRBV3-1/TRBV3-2,TGTGCCAGCAGTCTAATATACACCGGGGAGCTGTTTTTT,CASSLIYTGELFF
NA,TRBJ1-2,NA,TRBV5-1,TGCGCCAGCAGCTTGGTTCGGTCGGGAACCTACCTCTATGGCTACACCTTC,CASSLVRSGTYLYGYTF
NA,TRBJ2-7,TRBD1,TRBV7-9,TGTGCCAGCAGCCCCGGACAGGGCCACGAGCAGTACTTC,CASSPGQGHEQYF
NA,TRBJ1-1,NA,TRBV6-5,TGTGCCAGCGCAGGGATTTGGACTGAAGCTTTCTTT,CASAGIWTEAFF
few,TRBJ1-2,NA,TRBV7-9,TGTGCCAGCAGCTTCCAGGACACTGGCTACACCTTC,CASSFQDTGYTF
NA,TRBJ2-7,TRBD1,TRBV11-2,TGTGCCAGCAGTCAAGACTTTGCGAACAGGGGCGACGAGCAGTACTTC,CASSQDFANRGDEQYF
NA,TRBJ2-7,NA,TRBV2,TGTGCCAGCAGACGGGCAACCTACGAGCAGTACTTC,CASRRATYEQYF
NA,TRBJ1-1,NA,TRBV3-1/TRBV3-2,TGTGCCAGCAGCCAAGATCTCTGGGGTGAAGCTTTCTTT,CASSQDLWGEAFF
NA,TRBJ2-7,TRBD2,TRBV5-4,TGTGCCAGCAGTTTACCGGGGGGACCGTACGAGCAGTACTTC,CASSLPGGPYEQYF
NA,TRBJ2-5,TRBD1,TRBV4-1,TGCGCCAGCAGCCGGCCGGGACAGCCAAAAGAGACCCAGTACTTC,CASSRPGQPKETQYF
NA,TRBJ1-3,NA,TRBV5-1,TGCGCCAGCAGCTACGAAACAGACTACCTCCGAAACACCATATATTTT,CASSYETDYLRNTIYF
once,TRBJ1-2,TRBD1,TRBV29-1,TGCAGCGCGCGGGGACAGGGGGATCACTATGGCTACACCTTC,CSARGQGDHYGYTF
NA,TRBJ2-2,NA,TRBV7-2,TGTGCCAGCAGCGCCGCCCACACCGGGGAGCTGTTTTTT,CASSAAHTGELFF
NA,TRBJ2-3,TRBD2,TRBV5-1,TGCGCCAGCAGCTTGGGCGGGGGAACAGATACGCAGTATTTT,CASSLGGGTDTQYF
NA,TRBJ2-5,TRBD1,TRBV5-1,TGCGCCAGCAGCGATGGACAGGGGGCAGGAGAGACCCAGTACTTC,CASSDGQGAGETQYF
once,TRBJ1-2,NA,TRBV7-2,TGTGCCAGCAGCTTTGAGGGTTTAGGGTATGGCTACACCTTC,CASSFEGLGYGYTF
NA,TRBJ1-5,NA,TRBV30,TGTGCCTGGAGTGTCGCAGGCAGTAGCAATCAGCCCCAGCATTTT,CAWSVAGSSNQPQHF
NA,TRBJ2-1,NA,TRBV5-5,TGTGCCAGCAGCTCAATAGTACACAATGAGCAGTTCTTC,CASSSIVHNEQFF
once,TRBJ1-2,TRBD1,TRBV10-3,TGTGCCATCAGTGGGGTACAGGGGGCGGGCTATGGCTACACCTTC,CAISGVQGAGYGYTF
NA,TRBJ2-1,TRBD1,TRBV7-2,TGTGCCAGCAAACCGAATCCGGGACAGGGGTTGGGCGTGCAGTTCTTC,CASKPNPGQGLGVQFF
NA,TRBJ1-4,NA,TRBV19,TGTGCCAGTAACCCCTGGTATGCAACTAATGAAAAACTGTTTTTT,CASNPWYATNEKLFF
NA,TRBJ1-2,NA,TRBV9,TGTGCCAGCAGCCCGTCGGGAACCTCCTATGGCTACACCTTC,CASSPSGTSYGYTF
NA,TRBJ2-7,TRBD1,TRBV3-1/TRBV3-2,TGTGCCAGCAGTCGACAGGGTAACGAGCAGTACTTC,CASSRQGNEQYF
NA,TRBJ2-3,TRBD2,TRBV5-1,TGCGCCAGCAGCTTGGTTTCAGGACTAGCGGGGGAGGATACGCAGTATTTT,CASSLVSGLAGEDTQYF
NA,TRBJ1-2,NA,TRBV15,TGTGCCACCAGCAGAGATAACTATGGCTACACCTTC,CATSRDNYGYTF
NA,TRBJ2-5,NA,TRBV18,TGTGCCAGCTCATCCGACATACAAGAGACCCAGTACTTC,CASSSDIQETQYF
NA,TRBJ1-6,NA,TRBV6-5,TGTGCCAGCAGTTTAGGGGTTCGGAATTCACCCCTCCACTTT,CASSLGVRNSPLHF
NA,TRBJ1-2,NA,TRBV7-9,TGTGCCAGCAGACCCGACCTTGTTGGCTATGGCTACACCTTC,CASRPDLVGYGYTF
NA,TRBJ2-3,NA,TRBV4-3,TGCGCCAGCAGCCAGGGGCCGGTAGGCACAGATACGCAGTATTTT,CASSQGPVGTDTQYF
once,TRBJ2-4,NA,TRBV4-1,TGCGCCAGCAGCCTCCACGCCCTCAGGGGCAGGAACATTCAGTACTTC,CASSLHALRGRNIQYF
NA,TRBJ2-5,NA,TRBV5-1,TGCGCCAGCAGCTTGGGTGACAGCCAAGAGACCCAGTACTTC,CASSLGDSQETQYF
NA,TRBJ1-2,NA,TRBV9,TGTGCCAGCAGCGTAGAGATAAACTATGGCTACACCTTC,CASSVEINYGYTF
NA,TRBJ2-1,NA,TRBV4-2,TGTGCCAGCAGCCAAGCTGTTCTAGCGTCTTACAATGAGCAGTTCTTC,CASSQAVLASYNEQFF
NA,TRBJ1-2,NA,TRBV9,TGTGCCAGCAGCCTCAGACGGTTCACCTATGGCTACACCTTC,CASSLRRFTYGYTF